Below, one T cell receptor beta chain is given with its context. The antigen is not known. The data derive from a study of blood T cells in healthy people across ages. Findings and caveats of the study: Compared with aged donors, long-lived donors showed fewer expanded clones, suggesting selection. The percentage of naive T cells correlated strongly with TCR beta diversity.

Through a sample-barcoded 5' primer and a J-beta primer mix, a second PCR was run for roughly 6 to 11 cycles. TCRdb analysed the 5' RACE reads with MiXCR anew, one entry per CDR3 protein. The table has over a million distinct CDR3 sequences, around two fifths seen once. V lost 4 bases, J lost 5 bases, and 14 bases stayed unmatched. Germline V gives CDR1 SGHRS, CDR2 YFSETQ. CDR3 size: 16 residues. The receptor's source is a woman aged 18-29 years in good health. The rearrangement links TRBV5-1 to TRBJ2-7; 8 positions agree with TRBD1. The sequencing input was blood. The chain's CDR3 is CASSAQTGAFNHEQYF. CDR3 coding DNA: TGCGCCAGCAGCGCACAGACAGGGGCCTTTAACCACGAGCAGTACTTC.